A single sample gave rise to the 29 T cell receptor beta chains below, sequenced in a study of T cells in localized non-small cell lung cancer (dated by TCRdb to 2018 to 2020). The library was produced with the immunoSEQ multiplex PCR assay. What TCRdb holds here is the immuneACCESS table cut down to in-frame rearrangements. Part of the clones is not present; checked against another copy, under half of the missing clones reflect an unresolved V gene, and the others are unexplained. In this sample the table shows just over 1,400 clones, 15% to 20% of which occur a single time. In total, the top ten clones hold roughly an eighth of the sample. Sequences were derived from normal lung tissue next to the tumor, sampled before any cancer treatment. These receptors originate from a woman aged 35 to 70 with stage II lung adenocarcinoma.

The chain has TRBV11-3 and TRBJ1-2; TRBD1 matches 7 bases. CDR3 size: 19 residues. Germline CDR1 is SGHNT and CDR2 is YENEEA. The ends lost 5 bases at V and 8 bases at J; junction bases unmatched: 26. The CDR3 spells CASSLYPSSGGRGCIGYTF. CDR3 coding DNA: TGTGCCAGCAGCCTATACCCCTCCTCAGGGGGACGGGGATGTATCGGCTACACCTTC. The variable domain in full, with the rest retrieved from reference TRBV11-3 and TRBJ1-2, is EAGVVQSPRYKIIEKKQPVAFWCNPISGHNTLYWYLQNLGQGPELLIRYENEEAVDDSQLPKDRFSAERLKGVDSTLKIQPAELGDSAVYLCASSLYPSSGGRGCIGYTFGSGTRLTVV.

The chain joins TRBV14 to TRBJ2-1; no firm D call. Germline V CDR1 and CDR2: SGHDN, FVKESK. The CDR3 contains 12 residues. The ends were cut back, 1 base at V and 10 bases at J, with 8 bases in the middle. CDR3 region: CASSQGAWEQFF. CDR3 bases: TGTGCCAGCAGCCAAGGTGCGTGGGAGCAGTTCTTC.

V is TRBV15 and J is TRBJ1-6, with 10 bases lining up with TRBD1. Germline CDR1 LNHNV, CDR2 YYDKDF (reference sequence). The CDR3 length is 15 residues. The V and J ends lost 2 bases and 8 bases, in that order; junction bases with no gene match: 3. CDR3 DNA sequence: TGTGCCACCAGCAGATCCGGGACAGGGGATTCACCCCTCCACTTT. Amino acid sequence: CATSRSGTGDSPLHF. The variable domain in full, with the rest retrieved from reference TRBV15 and TRBJ1-6, is DAMVIQNPRYQVTQFGKPVTLSCSQTLNHNVMYWYQQKSSQAPKLLFHYYDKDFNNEADTPDNFQSRRPNTSFCFLDIRSPGLGDTAMYLCATSRSGTGDSPLHFGNGTRLTVT.

The chain recombines TRBV6-8 with TRBJ1-1, with D unresolved. Trimming cost V 6 bases and J 3 bases, with 32 bases left between them. Germline values: CDR1 MNHGY, CDR2 SAAAGT. CDR3 length: 20 amino acids. CDR3 region: CASRSFTPTNVDGRDTEAFF. CDR3 DNA sequence: TGTGCCAGCAGGTCTTTTACACCTACTAATGTAGACGGTAGGGACACTGAAGCTTTCTTT.

The chain links TRBV18 to TRBJ2-5; D is unresolved. Germline V gene lookup returns CDR1 KGHSH and CDR2 LQKENI. V was shortened by 6 bases and J by 3 bases, with 8 bases between the two germline ends. The CDR3 spans 12 residues. The CDR3 reads CASSLGEETQYF. The CDR3 DNA is TGTGCCAGCTCCCTTGGGGAAGAGACCCAGTACTTC.

In its sample, this clone was seen a few times. The rearrangement joins TRBV5-5 to TRBJ2-3; 9 bases are shared with TRBD1. Unmatched junction bases numbered 8, after V lost 4 bases and J lost 2 bases. The CDR3 extends over 16 amino acids. Germline CDR1 reads SGHKS; CDR2 reads YYEKEE (reference sequence). The CDR3 DNA follows: TGTGCCAGCAGCGAGCGACAGGGGGGAGACACAGATACGCAGTATTTT. It yields the protein CASSERQGGDTDTQYF.

This clone has only a few counts. J is TRBJ1-2 and V is TRBV6-8; a weak D match, TRBD1 (5 bases). Germline V gene sequence: CDR1 MNHGY, CDR2 SAAAGT. The CDR3 runs to 13 residues. Trimming left V 11 bases short and J 5 bases short, with 18 bases between. CDR3 protein: CACQERQTYGYTF. The CDR3 nucleotides read TGTGCCTGCCAAGAACGACAGACTTATGGCTACACCTTC.

CDR3 amino acids: CASSLPGGDDTQYF. The CDR3 DNA reads TGTGCCAGCAGCCTTCCAGGGGGCGATGATACGCAGTATTTT. The chain carries TRBV11-3 and TRBJ2-3, with TRBD1 matching over 8 bases. Losses at the gene ends were 5 bases for V and 6 bases for J; bases not matched to a gene: 7. The CDR3 extends over 14 amino acids. The germline CDR1 and CDR2 sequences are SGHNT and YENEEA. The complete variable domain, with remaining parts taken from reference TRBV11-3 and TRBJ2-3, reads EAGVVQSPRYKIIEKKQPVAFWCNPISGHNTLYWYLQNLGQGPELLIRYENEEAVDDSQLPKDRFSAERLKGVDSTLKIQPAELGDSAVYLCASSLPGGDDTQYFGPGTRLTVL.

This clone was counted between two and nine times. The CDR3 region is CASSLGLAGVWQTQYF. DNA of the CDR3: TGTGCCAGCAGCTTGGGACTAGCGGGGGTTTGGCAGACCCAGTACTTC. The genes are TRBV11-3 and TRBJ2-5, with 14 bases aligning to TRBD2. J lost 6 bases, V lost 3 bases, and 6 bases had no gene match. The CDR3 loop spans 16 amino acids. CDR1 is SGHNT and CDR2 is YENEEA in the germline V gene. Full variable domain (missing parts from reference TRBV11-3 and TRBJ2-5): EAGVVQSPRYKIIEKKQPVAFWCNPISGHNTLYWYLQNLGQGPELLIRYENEEAVDDSQLPKDRFSAERLKGVDSTLKIQPAELGDSAVYLCASSLGLAGVWQTQYFGPGTRLLVL.

This clone has more than one count but fewer than ten. The V and J genes are TRBV12-2 and TRBJ2-7; TRBD1 is the table's D call and was not checked against the DNA. TRBV12-2 is labeled a pseudogene. There are 16 residues in the CDR3. CDR3 DNA sequence: TGTGCCAGTAGACCCGACAGGGGAGGTCCCTCCTACGAGCAGTACTTC. Protein sequence: CASRPDRGGPSYEQYF.

A few counts support this clone. The V gene is TRBV11-3, the J gene TRBJ1-6; 8 positions match TRBD1. Germline CDR1 is SGHNT and CDR2 is YENEEA. This CDR3 comprises 14 residues. J was trimmed by 9 bases and V by 5 bases; bases with no gene match: 6. The DNA for the CDR3 is TGTGCCAGCAGCCCGGACAGGGTGGGTTCACCCCTCCACTTT. Translation gives CASSPDRVGSPLHF.

This clone was picked up a small number of times. The chain carries TRBV14 and TRBJ1-1, with D hard to call. V lost 3 bases, J lost 10 bases, and 12 bases lay in between. This CDR3 spans 12 amino acids. CDR1 is SGHDN and CDR2 is FVKESK in the germline V gene. The CDR3 bases are TGTGCCAGCAGCCAGCCTCCCGCAGGAGCTTTCTTT. Protein sequence: CASSQPPAGAFF.

In this sample, this clone turned up a few times. The gene calls are TRBV28 and TRBJ2-3, with D tentatively TRBD1 (5 bases). This CDR3 contains 15 residues. CDR1 is MDHEN, CDR2 SYDVKM, per germline. V lost 7 bases and J lost 0, with 14 bases in between. CDR3 coding DNA: TGTGCCAGCAAAGTTATCGGACACAGCACAGATACGCAGTATTTT. Protein: CASKVIGHSTDTQYF.

V gene TRBV6-7 combines with J gene TRBJ1-1; D unresolved. TRBV6-7 falls under the ORF class, with uncertain function. The CDR3 is 11 residues long. Trimming shortened V by 5 bases and J by 8 bases, and 9 bases separated the two germline ends. CDR3 loop: CASSLFSEAFF. CDR3 DNA: TGTGCCAGCAGTCTTTTCAGCGAAGCTTTCTTT.

By share, this clone ranks as large. The rearrangement links TRBV19 to TRBJ1-1; D is perhaps TRBD1 (5 bases). V was cut by 3 bases and J by 1 base, with 9 bases left in between. CDR3 length equals 14 residues. Germline lookup yields CDR1 LNHDA and CDR2 SQIVND (reference sequence). CDR3: CASSIRGKNTEAFF. The CDR3 region has the DNA TGTGCCAGTAGTATTCGGGGGAAGAACACTGAAGCTTTCTTT.

This clone was counted between two and nine times. V gene TRBV9 combines with J gene TRBJ1-2; 7 bases are a match to TRBD1. This CDR3 region has 16 residues. Germline-derived CDR1 and CDR2 are SGDLS and YYNGEE. With 4 bases clipped from V and 4 bases from J, the junction kept 13 bases outside the gene matches. CDR3 sequence: CASSLQRTGGLYGYTF. The DNA for the CDR3 is TGTGCCAGCAGCCTACAAAGGACAGGAGGACTCTATGGCTACACCTTC.

The gene calls are TRBV11-1 and TRBJ1-1; D uncertain. Germline values: CDR1 SGHAT, CDR2 FQDESV (reference sequence). V gave up 6 bases and J gave up 1 base, with 18 bases separating them. The CDR3 totals 16 residues. The CDR3 DNA reads as TGTGCCAGCAGTTACAGTGGGAGAGGGCAGAACACTGAAGCTTTCTTT. Translating gives CASSYSGRGQNTEAFF.

The V call is TRBV19, the J call TRBJ2-2; 10 bases fit TRBD2. The germline gives CDR1 LNHDA, CDR2 SQIVND (reference sequence). This CDR3 contains 17 residues. V lost 7 bases and J lost 2; bases outside the gene matches: 10. DNA for the CDR3: TGTGCCAGTACCTGGGGAGCGGGGGGGACAAACACCGGGGAGCTGTTTTTT. Its protein is CASTWGAGGTNTGELFF. The full variable domain, rest sourced from reference TRBV19 and TRBJ2-2, is DGGITQSPKYLFRKEGQNVTLSCEQNLNHDAMYWYRQDPGQGLRLIYYSQIVNDFQKGDIAEGYSVSREKKESFPLTVTSAQKNPTAFYLCASTWGAGGTNTGELFFGEGSRLTVL.

This clone was picked up a small number of times. Within the sample, other DNA sequences also encode this same CDR3. The genes are TRBV19 and TRBJ2-7; 7 positions agree with TRBD2. Germline CDR1 and CDR2: LNHDA and SQIVND (reference sequence). This CDR3 is 12 amino acids long. Germline trimming cut 5 bases from V and 2 bases from J; bases unmatched to any gene: 0. The CDR3 is CASSGGAYEQYF. Written as DNA, the CDR3 is TGTGCCAGTAGTGGGGGGGCCTACGAGCAGTACTTC.

The chain uses TRBV11-3 and TRBJ2-5; TRBD2 matches 7 bases. Trimming cost V 5 bases and J 6 bases; bases outside gene matches: 9. The CDR3 contains 14 residues. The germline gives CDR1 SGHNT, CDR2 YENEEA. CDR3 loop: CASSTERGQKTQYF. The CDR3 DNA follows: TGTGCCAGCAGCACGGAGCGGGGCCAGAAGACCCAGTACTTC.

V and J are TRBV29-1 and TRBJ2-1; TRBD2 matches 9 bases. Germline CDR1 SQVTM, CDR2 ANQGSEA. This CDR3 spans 15 amino acids. After removal of 6 bases from V and 1 base from J, the junction contained 7 bases not matched to a gene. CDR3 sequence (DNA): TGCAGCGTAGGGTCCGCGGGGGGGTCCTACAATGAGCAGTTCTTC. It yields the protein CSVGSAGGSYNEQFF.

This chain connects TRBV6-8 to TRBJ2-1; 7 bases map to TRBD1. With 5 bases clipped from V and 3 bases from J, the junction kept 13 bases outside the gene matches. This CDR3 has 17 amino acids. The germline V gene encodes CDR1 MNHGY and CDR2 SAAAGT. Here the CDR3 reads CASSLYPTGQLYNEQFF. The DNA for the CDR3 is TGTGCCAGCAGTCTCTACCCGACGGGACAGCTCTACAATGAGCAGTTCTTC.

The J gene is TRBJ1-5, the V gene TRBV18; maybe TRBD1 (5 bases). Germline CDR1 and CDR2: KGHSH and LQKENI. The CDR3 covers 14 residues. Trimming stripped 3 bases from V and 0 bases from J, with 6 bases between. The CDR3 sequence: CASSPDSSNQPQHF. The CDR3 DNA reads as TGTGCCAGCTCACCTGACAGTAGCAATCAGCCCCAGCATTTT. Full variable domain (missing parts from reference TRBV18 and TRBJ1-5): NAGVMQNPRHLVRRRGQEARLRCSPMKGHSHVYWYRQLPEEGLKFMVYLQKENIIDESGMPKERFSAEFPKEGPSILRIQQVVRGDSAAYFCASSPDSSNQPQHFGDGTRLSIL.

In this sample, this clone is large (0.1 to 1%). This chain uses TRBV6-8 with TRBJ2-7, with D possibly called TRBD1 or TRBD2 (5 bases each). Per the germline V gene, CDR1 is MNHGY and CDR2 is SAAAGT. The ends were cut back, 8 bases at V and 0 bases at J, with 17 bases in the middle. The CDR3 loop spans 15 amino acids. Written as DNA, the CDR3 is TGTGCCAGCGGGGGATCAATCAGGGACTCCTACGAGCAGTACTTC. Protein product: CASGGSIRDSYEQYF.

V and J are TRBV14 and TRBJ2-7; tentatively, D is TRBD2 (5 bases). Trimming stripped 4 bases from V and 4 bases from J, with 8 bases between. The CDR3 totals 12 residues. Germline V gives CDR1 SGHDN, CDR2 FVKESK. DNA of the CDR3: TGTGCCAGCAGCCCGGCGGGTTACGAGCAGTACTTC. Encoded protein: CASSPAGYEQYF. The variable domain in full, with the rest retrieved from reference TRBV14 and TRBJ2-7, is EAGVTQFPSHSVIEKGQTVTLRCDPISGHDNLYWYRRVMGKEIKFLLHFVKESKQDESGMPNNRFLAERTGGTYSTLKVQPAELEDSGVYFCASSPAGYEQYFGPGTRLTVT.

The chain combines TRBV7-5 with TRBJ2-3; TRBD2 was called by the table and not checked on the DNA. TRBV7-5 is a listed pseudogene. CDR3 size: 17 residues. In nucleotides, the CDR3 is TGTGCCAGCAGCTTCCTAGCCGCGGGGGGCCGCACAGATACGCAGTATTTT. This gives the protein CASSFLAAGGRTDTQYF.

The genes are TRBV19 and TRBJ2-3; 9 nucleotides match TRBD2. Looked up from germline, CDR1 is LNHDA and CDR2 is SQIVND (reference sequence). The CDR3 covers 14 residues. V shed 4 bases and J 3 bases; nucleotides not matched to a gene: 2. This CDR3 is CASSTGLATDTQYF. Written as DNA, the CDR3 is TGTGCCAGTAGTACGGGACTAGCAACAGATACGCAGTATTTT.

The chain links TRBV6-8 to TRBJ1-1; a weak D match, TRBD1 (6 bases). The CDR3 totals 17 residues. Trimming took 0 bases from V and 1 from J, leaving 15 bases between them. Looked up from germline, CDR1 is MNHGY and CDR2 is SAAAGT. The CDR3 loop is CASSYSRGGPTNTEAFF. The CDR3 DNA sequence: TGTGCCAGCAGTTACTCGAGAGGGGGACCCACGAACACTGAAGCTTTCTTT.

This clone was picked up a small number of times. The chain carries TRBV6-8 and TRBJ1-2, with 8 bases that match TRBD1. CDR3 length: 15 amino acids. Germline values: CDR1 MNHGY, CDR2 SAAAGT. V lost 2 bases and J lost 4; bases outside the gene matches: 6. As DNA, the CDR3 is TGTGCCAGCAGTTACCAGGGGGCCGGGGGCTATGGCTACACCTTC. Its translation is CASSYQGAGGYGYTF.